Shown below are 9 T cell receptor beta chains from a single sample sequenced in a study of T cell clonality in common variable immunodeficiency. Assay used: immunoSEQ multiplex PCR; TCRdb lists only in-frame clones, some missing. The sample yields 25,000 to 30,000 clones, without any singletons. Their cognate antigens are unknown. Study outcomes and limitations: Reportedly, TCR beta sequences from common variable immunodeficiency showed fewer deletions and N-nucleotide insertions.

Sequenced: peripheral blood mononuclear cells. The origin of the receptors is a human donor with common variable immunodeficiency.

This clone was counted ten times or more. The missing CDR3 end, 3 residues past where the read stops, is filled in from the germline J gene. V gene TRBV2 combines with J gene TRBJ1-1, with a possible D match to TRBD1 (5 bases). Trimming removed 6 bases at V and 6 bases at J, with 11 bases between. CDR3 length: 12 residues. Germline loops: CDR1 SNHLY, CDR2 FYNNEI. The CDR3 sequence is CASSVGVSEAFF. The sequenced part of the CDR3 DNA is TGTGCCAGCAGCGTAGGGGTTTCTGAA.

This clone appeared many times. The CDR3 extends 3 residues past the end of the read, so its final part is completed from the germline J gene. The V and J genes are TRBV29-1 and TRBJ2-1; D unclear. CDR3 length: 12 amino acids. V was clipped by 4 bases and J by 2 bases, with 6 bases between them. The germline V gene has CDR1 SQVTM and CDR2 ANQGSEA. The part of the CDR3 DNA that was read is TGCAGCGTTGGGGCAGCCTACAATGAG. It is translated as CSVGAAYNE. The full CDR3 sequence reads CSVGAAYNEQFF.

This clone occurred a few times. The CDR3 end is not reached by the read, which stops 3 residues before it; the germline J gene fills it in. J is TRBJ2-2 and V is TRBV19, with 9 bases aligning to TRBD1. In germline, CDR1 is LNHDA, CDR2 SQIVND (reference sequence). The V segment lost 10 bases and the J segment 4 bases; nucleotides outside the gene matches: 10. The CDR3 has 15 amino acids. CDR3 region: CATSNRGLITGELFF. The CDR3 DNA, read in part, is TGTGCCACCTCCAACAGGGGGCTAATCACCGGGGAG.

This clone has ten or more counts. Sequencing ends 3 residues short of the CDR3 end; the germline J gene provides the rest. The chain uses TRBV7-8 and TRBJ1-6; 7 bases match TRBD1. This CDR3 has 18 residues. V gave up 4 bases and J gave up 6 bases; unmatched junction bases: 15. Germline V gene sequence: CDR1 SGHVS, CDR2 FQNEAQ. CDR3 protein: CASSSFKGASQFNSPLHF. The sequenced CDR3 bases are TGTGCCAGCAGCTCATTCAAGGGGGCCAGCCAATTTAATTCACCC.

As concerns this clone: The CDR3 end is not reached by the read, which stops 3 residues before it; the germline J gene fills it in. The V and J genes are TRBV7-2 and TRBJ1-5; D perhaps matches TRBD1 (5 bases). This CDR3 comprises 13 residues. CDR1 and CDR2 (germline): SGHTA, FQGNSA. V gave up 2 bases and J gave up 7 bases, with 9 bases separating them. The CDR3 bases that were read are TGTGCCAGCAGCTTATCGGGGGTACAGCCC. Translation: CASSLSGVQP. The full CDR3 protein is CASSLSGVQPQHF.

Many counts were recorded for this clone. The CDR3 bases that were read are TGTGCCAGTAGCCTAATAGGGTCGGGCAATCAGCCC. This translates into CASSLIGSGNQP. The entire CDR3 reads CASSLIGSGNQPQHF. The rearrangement links TRBV19 to TRBJ1-5; D is unresolved. The CDR3 extends 3 residues past the end of the read, so its final part is completed from the germline J gene. Trimming removed 6 bases at V and 2 bases at J, with 14 bases between. The CDR3 extends over 15 amino acids. Germline lookup yields CDR1 LNHDA and CDR2 SQIVND (reference sequence).

To note about this clone: The read is 3 residues too short to cover the CDR3 end, so that end is filled in from the germline J gene. The J gene is TRBJ1-1, the V gene TRBV5-6; D perhaps matches TRBD1 (6 bases). Trimming left V 7 bases short and J 1 base short, with 11 bases between. Germline assignment: CDR1 SGHDT and CDR2 YYEEEE. This CDR3 has 13 amino acids. The CDR3 loop reads CASGHRENTEAFF. CDR3 bases read: TGTGCCAGCGGCCACAGGGAGAACACTGAA. Full variable domain (outside the CDR3, taken from reference TRBV5-6 and TRBJ1-1): DAGVTQSPTHLIKTRGQQVTLRCSPKSGHDTVSWYQQALGQGPQFIFQYYEEEERQRGNFPDRFSGHQFPNYSSELNVNALLLGDSALYLCASGHRENTEAFFGQGTRLTVV.

This clone was observed a handful of times. From the germline J gene comes the end of the CDR3, since the read stops 3 residues before it. The chain has TRBV19 and TRBJ1-6; D is unresolved. CDR1 is LNHDA, CDR2 SQIVND, per germline (reference sequence). Trimming removed 5 bases from V and 3 bases from J, with 14 bases in between. The CDR3 totals 16 residues. The part of the CDR3 DNA that was read is TGTGCCAGTAGTGCAGACTCTTGGGTCTATAATTCACCC. Protein sequence: CASSADSWVYNSP. The CDR3, in full, reads CASSADSWVYNSPLHF.

This clone was counted at least ten times. The DNA ends 3 residues before the CDR3 does, and the rest of the CDR3 is filled in from the germline J gene. This chain joins TRBV5-1 and TRBJ2-7, with D possibly being TRBD2 (6 bases). V lost 4 bases and J lost 1, with 15 bases in between. There are 15 residues in the CDR3. Germline V gene data show CDR1 as SGHRS and CDR2 as YFSETQ. The CDR3 reads CASSLNTGGSYEQYF. The CDR3 bases that were read are TGCGCCAGCAGCCTCAATACCGGGGGATCCTACGAG.